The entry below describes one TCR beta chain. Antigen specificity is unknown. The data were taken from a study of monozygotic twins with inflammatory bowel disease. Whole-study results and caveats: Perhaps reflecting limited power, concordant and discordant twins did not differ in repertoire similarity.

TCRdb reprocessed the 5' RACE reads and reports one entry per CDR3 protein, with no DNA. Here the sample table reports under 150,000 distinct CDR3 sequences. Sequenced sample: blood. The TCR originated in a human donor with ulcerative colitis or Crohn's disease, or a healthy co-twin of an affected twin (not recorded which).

CDR3 residues: CASSPGTGSGNTIYF. This chain joins TRBV18 and TRBJ1-3; TCRdb's D call of TRBD1 is untestable without DNA. Germline V gene lookup returns CDR1 KGHSH and CDR2 LQKENI. The CDR3 has 15 residues.